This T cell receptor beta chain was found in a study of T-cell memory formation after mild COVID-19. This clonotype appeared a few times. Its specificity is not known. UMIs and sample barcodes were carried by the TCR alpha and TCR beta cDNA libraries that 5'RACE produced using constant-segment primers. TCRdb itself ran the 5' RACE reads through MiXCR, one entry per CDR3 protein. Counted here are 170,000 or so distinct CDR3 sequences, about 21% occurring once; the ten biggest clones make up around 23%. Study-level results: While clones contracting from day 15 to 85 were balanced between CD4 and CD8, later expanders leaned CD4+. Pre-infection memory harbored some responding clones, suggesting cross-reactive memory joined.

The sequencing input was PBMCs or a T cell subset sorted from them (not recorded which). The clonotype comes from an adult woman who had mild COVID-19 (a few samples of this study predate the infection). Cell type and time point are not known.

CDR3 DNA: TGTGCCACCAGTGATTTTGACGGCTACTCCTACGAGCAGTACTTC. Its translation: CATSDFDGYSYEQYF. The rearrangement joins TRBV24-1 to TRBJ2-7; D is unclear. Trimming removed 1 base from V and 0 bases from J, with 9 bases in between. Germline-derived CDR1 and CDR2 are KGHDR and SFDVKD. There are 15 residues in the CDR3.